The 12 T cell receptor beta chains below all came from one sample that was sequenced in a study of molecular identifiers for immune sequencing clone quantification. TCRdb reanalysed the PCR reads using MiXCR and keeps one entry per CDR3 protein. The table has approximately 680,000 distinct CDR3 sequences, around 25% seen once. Input material: naive CD8+ T cells from blood, with Jurkat cell RNA spiked in. Subset of the sample: FACS-sorted CD8+CD4-CCR7+CD45RA+ naive T cells. These receptors all come from a human donor in good health. Some libraries in this study had Jurkat cell RNA spiked in.

The chain joins TRBV7-9 to TRBJ1-6; D ambiguous. Per the germline V gene, CDR1 is SEHNR and CDR2 is FQNEAQ (reference sequence). V was cut by 4 bases and J by 5 bases, with 18 bases left in between. The CDR3 has 17 residues. The CDR3 sequence: CASSSSLLLGDNSPLHF. The CDR3 nucleotides read TGTGCCAGCAGCTCCTCCTTACTGCTAGGTGATAATTCACCCCTCCACTTT.

V and J are TRBV30 and TRBJ2-3, with D perhaps matching TRBD2 (6 bases). CDR3 length equals 15 residues. CDR1 is GTSNPN, CDR2 SVGIG, per germline (reference sequence). The germline V and J ends were trimmed by 2 bases and 2 bases, with 14 bases remaining between them. The CDR3 loop reads CAWSSLRGYTDTQYF. The CDR3 DNA is TGTGCCTGGAGTTCCCTTCGGGGGTACACAGATACGCAGTATTTT.

This clonotype was detected ten times or more. The V and J genes are TRBV12-3 or TRBV12-4 and TRBJ2-3; D possibly matches TRBD1 or TRBD2 (5 bases each). The CDR3 loop spans 12 amino acids. With 10 bases removed from V and 5 bases from J, the gap between germline ends came to 13 bases. The CDR3 reads CAMGRRRDTQYF. The CDR3 nucleotides are TGTGCCATGGGACGCAGGAGAGATACGCAGTATTTT.

About this clonotype: Given a much more abundant clone one base away, this may be a read error. The chain carries TRBV6-5 and TRBJ1-4; tentative D call: TRBD1 (5 bases). Germline V gives CDR1 MNHEY, CDR2 SVGAGI. The CDR3 runs to 14 residues. This chain's CDR3 is CTSSLLGDDEKLFF. The CDR3 DNA is TGTACCAGCAGTTTGCTAGGGGACGATGAAAAACTGTTTTTT.

The chain is built from TRBV28 and TRBJ1-5; weak D call: TRBD1 (5 bases). This CDR3 is built from 16 residues. Per the germline V gene, CDR1 is MDHEN and CDR2 is SYDVKM. V lost 8 bases, J lost 7 bases, and 24 bases lay in between. The CDR3 loop reads CASRYLVDLGDQPQHF. The CDR3 DNA is TGTGCCAGCCGTTATCTTGTGGATCTTGGGGACCAGCCCCAGCATTTT.

This clonotype was counted at least ten times. The gene calls are TRBV2 and TRBJ1-5; D is uncertain. This CDR3 is 15 amino acids long. CDR1 is SNHLY and CDR2 is FYNNEI in the germline V gene. The V and J ends lost 3 bases and 3 bases respectively, with 12 bases between them. The CDR3 region is CASSDEGPPNQPQHF. The CDR3 DNA reads as TGTGCCAGCAGTGACGAAGGACCCCCCAATCAGCCCCAGCATTTT.

Concerning this clonotype itself: This may stem from a read error, because a much larger clone lies one nucleotide away. V is TRBV4-3 and J is TRBJ1-4; D remains unclear. CDR1 is LGHNA and CDR2 is YSLEER in the germline V gene. This CDR3 has 15 amino acids. The V gene lost 4 bases and the J gene lost 2 bases, with 11 bases spanning the gap. The CDR3 sequence is CASSPTWDTNEKLFF. CDR3 bases: TGCGCCAGCAGCCCAACATGGGATACTAATGAAAAACTGTTTTTT.

V usage is TRBV11-2 and J usage is TRBJ2-5; the D gene is possibly TRBD2 (6 bases). Deletions cut 6 bases from V and 5 bases from J, with 10 bases between. In germline, CDR1 is SGHAT, CDR2 FQNNGV. This CDR3 region has 12 residues. In nucleotides, the CDR3 is TGTGCCAGCAGGGGGGGATGGGAGACCCAGTACTTC. Encoded protein: CASRGGWETQYF. The variable domain in full, completed from reference TRBV11-2 and TRBJ2-5, reads EAGVAQSPRYKIIEKRQSVAFWCNPISGHATLYWYQQILGQGPKLLIQFQNNGVVDDSQLPKDRFSAERLKGVDSTLKIQPAKLEDSAVYLCASRGGWETQYFGPGTRLLVL.

The sample holds a few counts of this clonotype. The V gene is TRBV12-3 or TRBV12-4, the J gene TRBJ2-5; D unclear. Trimming removed 4 bases at V and 0 bases at J, with 12 bases between. The CDR3 is made up of 15 amino acids. In nucleotides, the CDR3 is TGTGCCAGCAGTTCTGGGTCCCATGACCAAGAGACCCAGTACTTC. Protein: CASSSGSHDQETQYF.

A few counts support this clonotype. The chain is built from TRBV30 and TRBJ1-2; the D is unclear. This CDR3 is built from 16 residues. In germline, CDR1 is GTSNPN, CDR2 SVGIG (reference sequence). V lost 2 bases to trimming and J lost 5 bases, with 21 bases between them. The CDR3 region is CAWSSNRHPDQYGYTF. For the CDR3, the DNA is TGTGCCTGGAGTTCCAACCGACATCCAGACCAGTATGGCTACACCTTC.

Remarks on this clonotype: A much more abundant neighbour one base away suggests this may be a read error. V usage is TRBV30 and J usage is TRBJ2-7; TRBD2 is a possible D gene (5 bases). The CDR3 is made up of 13 amino acids. The V end was cut by 1 base, the J end by 6 bases, with 13 bases between. Germline V gene data show CDR1 as GTSNPN and CDR2 as SVGIG (reference sequence). DNA of the CDR3: TGTGCCTGGAGTGACGGGGAACCGGCCGAGCAGTACTTC. Translated: CAWSDGEPAEQYF.

The chain carries TRBV20-1 and TRBJ2-2; 15 bases fit TRBD2. The CDR3 contains 19 residues. The V gene end was trimmed by 6 bases and the J gene end by 3 bases; junction bases not matched to a gene: 14. The germline CDR1 and CDR2 sequences are DFQATT and SNEGSKA (reference sequence). DNA of the CDR3: TGCAGTGCCCAAGGGAGAACAGGACTAGCGGGAGGGCACACCGGGGAGCTGTTTTTT. It translates to CSAQGRTGLAGGHTGELFF.